Sequencing of this TCR beta chain was carried out in a study of T-cell memory formation after mild COVID-19. Study as a whole: Clusters of TCRs were largely donor specific.

TCRdb processed the 5' RACE reads anew with MiXCR; each CDR3 protein has one entry. The table has 400,000 to 500,000 distinct CDR3 sequences, 20% to 30% seen once. The V end was cut by 0 bases, the J end by 1 base, with 5 bases between. CDR1 and CDR2 (germline): MNHEY, SVGEGT. The CDR3 consists of 14 residues. The sequence derives from an adult woman who had mild COVID-19 (a few samples of this study predate the infection). Cell type and time point are not known. Material: PBMCs or a T cell subset sorted from them (not recorded which). The V gene is TRBV6-2 or TRBV6-3, the J gene TRBJ2-3; D is undetermined. CDR3 DNA: TGTGCCAGCAGTTACTCGGACCGCACAGATACGCAGTATTTT. Translating gives CASSYSDRTDTQYF.